These 18 T cell receptor beta chains share one sample of origin, sequenced in a study of blood T cell repertoires in COVID-19. The assay was immunoSEQ multiplex PCR, and TCRdb's table has in-frame clones only and misses some. The repertoire holds some 140,000 clones, around 85% seen once, with 25% to 35% in the top ten. Specimen: peripheral blood. The receptor source for this set is a woman aged 55-70 years with acute or convalescent COVID-19.

This clone was detected once. The chain combines TRBV19 with TRBJ1-4, with TRBD1 as a possible D gene (6 bases). Between the trimmed V and J ends, which lost 5 bases and 2 bases, there was a span of 18 bases. Germline V gives CDR1 LNHDA, CDR2 SQIVND (reference sequence). The CDR3 extends over 17 amino acids. As DNA, the CDR3 is TGTGCCAGTAGTCCCGGCCAGGGGCGGAAGACTAATGAAAAACTGTTTTTT. As protein: CASSPGQGRKTNEKLFF.

The chain couples TRBV4-1 to TRBJ1-1, with unresolved D. Trimming took 5 bases from V and 5 from J, leaving 15 bases between them. CDR1 MGHRA and CDR2 YSYEKL come from the germline V gene. This CDR3 is built from 14 residues. The CDR3 nucleotides read TGCGCCAGCAGCGACAATCCAAGAGGGACTGAAGCTTTCTTT. It encodes CASSDNPRGTEAFF.

V gene TRBV19 combines with J gene TRBJ1-2; unclear D gene. The CDR3 runs to 14 residues. Germline CDR1 is LNHDA and CDR2 is SQIVND (reference sequence). With 0 bases removed from V and 8 bases from J, the gap between germline ends came to 13 bases. CDR3 region: CASSIEAGARGYTF. The DNA for the CDR3 is TGTGCCAGTAGTATAGAAGCAGGCGCGAGAGGCTACACCTTC.

The J gene is TRBJ2-5, the V gene TRBV19, with 8 bases lining up with TRBD1. CDR1 is LNHDA, CDR2 SQIVND, per germline (reference sequence). Unmatched junction bases numbered 11, after V lost 7 bases and J lost 4 bases. The CDR3 has 15 residues. CDR3 nucleotides: TGTGCCAGTAAAGTCCAGGGGGCGGGTCGAGAGACCCAGTACTTC. This codes for CASKVQGAGRETQYF. The full variable domain, its missing parts supplied by reference TRBV19 and TRBJ2-5, is DGGITQSPKYLFRKEGQNVTLSCEQNLNHDAMYWYRQDPGQGLRLIYYSQIVNDFQKGDIAEGYSVSREKKESFPLTVTSAQKNPTAFYLCASKVQGAGRETQYFGPGTRLLVL.

This sequence joins TRBV5-6 and TRBJ1-2; D ambiguous. Trimming took 0 bases from V and 8 from J, leaving 14 bases between them. The CDR3 is made up of 14 amino acids. Germline assignment: CDR1 SGHDT and CDR2 YYEEEE. The CDR3, as DNA: TGTGCCAGCAGCTTGGTTCTTTCCGGAGGCGGCTACACCTTC. Its translation is CASSLVLSGGGYTF.

This clone was recorded a few times. The chain is built from TRBV4-1 and TRBJ1-6, with 8 bases aligning to TRBD1. The CDR3 runs to 15 residues. The trim removed 4 bases at V and 6 bases at J, leaving 5 bases unmatched. Germline loops: CDR1 MGHRA, CDR2 YSYEKL. In DNA, the CDR3 is TGCGCCAGCAGCCCGACAGGGGTCCTTAATTCACCCCTCCACTTT. It translates to CASSPTGVLNSPLHF.

The chain joins TRBV3-1 (or the pseudogene TRBV3-2) to TRBJ2-2, with TRBD1 matching over 8 bases. This CDR3 comprises 16 residues. The V gene's germline CDR1 is LGHDT and CDR2 YNNKEL (reference sequence). J lost 5 bases, V lost 4 bases, and 9 bases had no gene match. CDR3: CASSPRGQGGTGELFF. CDR3 sequence (DNA): TGTGCCAGCAGCCCCCGTGGACAGGGTGGAACCGGGGAGCTGTTTTTT.

The V call is TRBV6-5, the J call TRBJ1-2; 7 positions match TRBD1. CDR1 is MNHEY and CDR2 is SVGAGI in the germline V gene. J was trimmed by 4 bases and V by 6 bases; bases with no gene match: 11. This CDR3 spans 15 amino acids. CDR3 in amino acids: CASSTLLGTVYGYTF. In nucleotides, the CDR3 is TGTGCCAGCAGCACCCTACTCGGGACAGTCTATGGCTACACCTTC.

The chain has TRBV4-1 and TRBJ1-2; 7 bases are shared with TRBD1. The CDR3 is made up of 16 amino acids. Trimming took 2 bases from V and 6 from J; bases not matched to a gene: 12. In germline, CDR1 is MGHRA, CDR2 YSYEKL. As DNA, the CDR3 is TGCGCCAGCAGCCAAAAAAGTGGGACAGTTGAGGATGGCTACACCTTC. Translating it yields CASSQKSGTVEDGYTF.

The genes are TRBV3-1 (or the pseudogene TRBV3-2) and TRBJ1-4, with D perhaps matching TRBD1 (6 bases). The germline gives CDR1 LGHDT, CDR2 YNNKEL (reference sequence). The CDR3 covers 13 residues. V was clipped by 1 base and J by 13 bases, with 13 bases between them. CDR3 bases: TGTGCCAGCAGCCAAGGAGGGGGAGGGTCACTGTTTTTT. Its protein product is CASSQGGGGSLFF.

The V gene is TRBV18, the J gene TRBJ2-3, with 7 positions matching TRBD1. The trim removed 2 bases at V and 6 bases at J, leaving 11 bases unmatched. CDR3 length: 16 residues. In germline, CDR1 is KGHSH, CDR2 LQKENI. The chain's CDR3 is CASSPRKGAIADTQYF. The CDR3 nucleotides read TGTGCCAGCTCACCAAGAAAGGGGGCCATCGCTGATACGCAGTATTTT.

V gene TRBV7-3 combines with J gene TRBJ2-3; D is ambiguous. The CDR3 is made up of 12 amino acids. The V gene's germline CDR1 is SGHTA and CDR2 FQGTGA. Trimming shortened V by 5 bases and J by 4 bases, and 7 bases separated the two germline ends. CDR3 sequence reads: CASSIRADTQYF. The CDR3 DNA reads TGTGCCAGCAGCATCCGGGCAGATACGCAGTATTTT.

This clone was counted a few times. The CDR3: CASKRQLGGTEAFF. The CDR3 DNA sequence: TGTGCCAGCAAGCGACAGCTCGGGGGGACTGAAGCTTTCTTT. The chain carries TRBV2 and TRBJ1-1; possibly TRBD1 for D (5 bases). V was shortened by 7 bases and J by 5 bases, with 17 bases between the two germline ends. The CDR3 spans 14 residues. In germline, CDR1 is SNHLY, CDR2 FYNNEI.

V and J are TRBV5-8 and TRBJ2-3, with D possibly matching TRBD1 (6 bases). The V and J ends lost 5 bases and 1 base respectively, with 11 bases between them. The length of the CDR3 is 14 residues. CDR1 and CDR2 (germline): SGHTS, YDEGEE. The CDR3 DNA follows: TGTGCCAGCAGAGGGGGAGTCGGCACAGATACGCAGTATTTT. Its protein is CASRGGVGTDTQYF.

Comment on this clone: Additional DNA sequences in this sample encode the identical CDR3. The chain uses TRBV2 and TRBJ2-2; 10 positions agree with TRBD1. Germline V gene data show CDR1 as SNHLY and CDR2 as FYNNEI. The CDR3 runs to 14 residues. Losses at the gene ends were 6 bases for V and 5 bases for J; bases not matched to a gene: 3. This chain's CDR3 is CASSGQGGTGELFF. CDR3 sequence (DNA): TGTGCCAGCAGCGGACAGGGGGGAACCGGGGAGCTGTTTTTT.

The chain has TRBV21-1 and TRBJ2-7; no DNA check was done on the table's D call, TRBD1. TRBV21-1 is assigned pseudogene status. This CDR3 comprises 14 residues. CDR3 in DNA: TGTGCAGACAGGGGGCACCACGGCTCCTACGAGCAGTACGTC. Encoded protein: CADRGHHGSYEQYV.

The gene calls are TRBV2 and TRBJ1-5; D possibly corresponds to TRBD1 (6 bases). In germline, CDR1 is SNHLY, CDR2 FYNNEI. Trimming shortened V by 4 bases and J by 9 bases, and 16 bases separated the two germline ends. The CDR3 length is 14 residues. This CDR3 is CASSAGQPGSPQHF. In DNA, the CDR3 is TGTGCCAGCAGTGCGGGACAACCTGGGTCGCCCCAGCATTTT.

V usage is TRBV18 and J usage is TRBJ1-2; 9 bases are shared with TRBD1. V was pared by 3 bases and J by 3 bases, with 5 bases of the junction left unmatched. CDR3 size: 15 residues. Per the germline V gene, CDR1 is KGHSH and CDR2 is LQKENI. The CDR3 here is CASSPGQGADYGYTF. In DNA, the CDR3 is TGTGCCAGCTCACCGGGACAGGGTGCGGACTATGGCTACACCTTC.